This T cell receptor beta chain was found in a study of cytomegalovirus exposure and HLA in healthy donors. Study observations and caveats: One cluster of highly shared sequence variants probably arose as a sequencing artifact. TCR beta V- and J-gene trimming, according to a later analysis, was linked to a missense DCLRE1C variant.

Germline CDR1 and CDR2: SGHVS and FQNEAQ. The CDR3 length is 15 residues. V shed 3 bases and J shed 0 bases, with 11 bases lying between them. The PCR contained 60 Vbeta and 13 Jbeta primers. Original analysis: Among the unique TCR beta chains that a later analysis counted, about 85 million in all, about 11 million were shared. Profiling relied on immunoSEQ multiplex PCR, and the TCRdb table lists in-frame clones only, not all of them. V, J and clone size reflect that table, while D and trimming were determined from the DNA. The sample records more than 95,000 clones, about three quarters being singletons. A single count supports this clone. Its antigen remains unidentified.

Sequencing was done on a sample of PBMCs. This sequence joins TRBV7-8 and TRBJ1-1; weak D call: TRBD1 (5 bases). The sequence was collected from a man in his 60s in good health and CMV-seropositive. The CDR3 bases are TGTGCCAGCAGCTTCCACAGGACAATGAACACTGAAGCTTTCTTT. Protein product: CASSFHRTMNTEAFF.